The 29 T cell receptor beta chains listed next were all sequenced from one sample in a study of Ad26.COV2.S vaccination and SARS-CoV-2 variants. The method was immunoSEQ multiplex PCR; TCRdb's version includes in-frame clones alone and lacks a portion of them. The sample lists approximately 340,000 clones; 92% were seen once. The starting material was peripheral blood, obtained after recovery from COVID-19. The receptors stem from a human donor who had recovered from COVID-19.

This sequence joins TRBV4-3 and TRBJ1-1; no clear D gene. The CDR3 is 15 amino acids. Germline CDR1 and CDR2: LGHNA and YSLEER. Trimming took 1 base from V and 3 from J, leaving 12 bases between them. CDR3 in amino acids: CASSQGGGLYTEAFF. CDR3 coding DNA: TGCGCCAGCAGCCAAGGAGGCGGGTTATACACTGAAGCTTTCTTT.

The chain joins TRBV4-1 to TRBJ1-5; a weak D match, TRBD1 (5 bases). The CDR3 has 17 residues. V was pared by 4 bases and J by 0 bases, with 16 bases between. Germline V gene lookup returns CDR1 MGHRA and CDR2 YSYEKL. This CDR3 is CASSPSWGGGSNQPQHF. The CDR3 DNA reads as TGCGCCAGCAGCCCGAGCTGGGGGGGAGGTAGCAATCAGCCCCAGCATTTT.

V and J are TRBV4-3 and TRBJ2-1; 9 bases align to TRBD2. This CDR3 is built from 16 residues. In germline, CDR1 is LGHNA, CDR2 YSLEER. Trimming removed 4 bases from V and 8 bases from J; junction bases left unmatched: 12. DNA for the CDR3: TGCGCCAGCAGCCGCCTAGCCGGGACTAGCAGCGATGAGCAGTTCTTC. The encoded protein is CASSRLAGTSSDEQFF.

The chain recombines TRBV21-1 with TRBJ2-3; the D call of TRBD1 is as the table states it, not checked on the DNA. TRBV21-1 constitutes a pseudogene. The CDR3 length is 14 residues. The CDR3 DNA reads as TGTGCCAGCAGCAAATCAAGGGGTGCAGATACGCAGTATTTT. Its translation: CASSKSRGADTQYF.

The chain is built from TRBV11-2 and TRBJ1-6; 7 bases line up with TRBD1. The germline V gene encodes CDR1 SGHAT and CDR2 FQNNGV. V lost 0 bases to trimming and J lost 16 bases; unmatched junction nucleotides: 15. The CDR3 has 16 amino acids. CDR3 DNA sequence: TGTGCCAGCAGCTTAGATCTCTCAGGGGGTATATTAATTCTCCACTTT. It codes for CASSLDLSGGILILHF.

The chain uses TRBV7-2 and TRBJ2-3; 11 nucleotides line up with TRBD2. The CDR3 totals 19 residues. V was clipped by 0 bases and J by 2 bases; unmatched bases: 10. In germline, CDR1 is SGHTA, CDR2 FQGNSA. DNA for the CDR3: TGTGCCAGCAGCTTAGCGTCACGATCGGGACTAGCGGCCACAGATACGCAGTATTTT. Protein: CASSLASRSGLAATDTQYF.

The chain carries TRBV27 and TRBJ1-2; weak D call: TRBD1 (6 bases). The CDR3 has 15 residues. Trimming removed 3 bases from V and 5 bases from J, with 16 bases in between. Germline lookup yields CDR1 MNHEY and CDR2 SMNVEV (reference sequence). CDR3 protein: CASSLGSGGPYGYTF. The CDR3 nucleotides read TGTGCCAGCAGTTTGGGAAGCGGGGGGCCTTATGGCTACACCTTC.

The genes are TRBV5-6 and TRBJ2-7, with D possibly being TRBD1 or TRBD2 (5 bases each). The germline V and J ends were trimmed by 1 base and 0 bases, with 11 bases remaining between them. CDR3 length: 15 residues. Germline CDR1 SGHDT, CDR2 YYEEEE. The CDR3 loop is CASSLWGRSSYEQYF. The CDR3 nucleotides read TGTGCCAGCAGCTTGTGGGGACGGAGCTCCTACGAGCAGTACTTC. The whole variable domain, filled in from reference TRBV5-6 and TRBJ2-7, reads DAGVTQSPTHLIKTRGQQVTLRCSPKSGHDTVSWYQQALGQGPQFIFQYYEEEERQRGNFPDRFSGHQFPNYSSELNVNALLLGDSALYLCASSLWGRSSYEQYFGPGTRLTVT.

About this clone itself: This same CDR3 is encoded by further DNA sequences in the sample. The rearrangement links TRBV15 to TRBJ1-5; no clear D. Trimming pared 1 base from V and 1 base from J, leaving 5 bases between. Germline-derived CDR1 and CDR2 are LNHNV and YYDKDF (reference sequence). This CDR3 is 14 amino acids long. CDR3 region: CATSRGRSNQPQHF. CDR3 in DNA: TGTGCCACCAGCAGAGGACGGAGCAATCAGCCCCAGCATTTT.

The chain combines TRBV15 with TRBJ1-1; D not resolved. The length of the CDR3 is 13 residues. Germline CDR1 reads LNHNV; CDR2 reads YYDKDF (reference sequence). V was shortened by 6 bases and J by 6 bases, with 14 bases between the two germline ends. The CDR3 coding sequence is TGTGCCACCAGACCCCCCGCTACCGCTGAAGCTTTCTTT. Translating gives CATRPPATAEAFF.

The chain is built from TRBV19 and TRBJ2-1, with 10 nucleotides matching TRBD2. The CDR3 is 15 amino acids. Unmatched junction bases numbered 12, after V lost 7 bases and J lost 9 bases. From germline, CDR1 is LNHDA and CDR2 SQIVND (reference sequence). CDR3 amino acids: CASISTGTSVGEQFF. DNA for the CDR3: TGTGCCAGTATCTCCACCGGGACTAGCGTCGGTGAGCAGTTCTTC.

The chain uses TRBV10-2 and TRBJ2-7; the D gene is possibly TRBD1 (6 bases). Per the germline V gene, CDR1 is WSHSY and CDR2 is SAAADI. The CDR3 is 15 amino acids. The V gene lost 6 bases and the J gene lost 0 bases, with 15 bases spanning the gap. CDR3 coding DNA: TGCGCCAGCAGGGCCTACAGGGAAAACTCCTACGAGCAGTACTTC. Residues: CASRAYRENSYEQYF.

The chain employs TRBV27 and TRBJ1-4, with 10 bases fitting TRBD1. Unmatched junction bases numbered 1, after V lost 2 bases and J lost 7 bases. This CDR3 spans 14 amino acids. Germline values: CDR1 MNHEY, CDR2 SMNVEV (reference sequence). CDR3 sequence (DNA): TGTGCCAGCAGTTTAGGGACAGGGGTTGAAAAACTGTTTTTT. It encodes CASSLGTGVEKLFF.

In this sample, this clone turned up once. The chain combines TRBV21-1 with TRBJ2-4; the DNA was not used to check the table's D call, TRBD1. TRBV21-1 is listed as a pseudogene. The CDR3 consists of 14 residues. This CDR3 reads CASTTWDSQNIQYF. The CDR3 coding sequence is TGTGCCAGCACCACTTGGGACAGCCAAAACATTCAGTACTTC.

The table lists this clone with a few counts. CDR3 bases: TGTGCCAGTAGTACTCAGGGCTCCACTGAAGCTTTCTTT. Protein sequence: CASSTQGSTEAFF. The chain carries TRBV19 and TRBJ1-1, with D possibly TRBD1 on 5 matching bases. This CDR3 region has 13 residues. The V and J ends lost 4 bases and 4 bases respectively, with 10 bases between them. Per the germline V gene, CDR1 is LNHDA and CDR2 is SQIVND (reference sequence).

This chain joins TRBV9 and TRBJ2-3; possibly TRBD1 for D (6 bases). The CDR3 consists of 16 residues. Trimming stripped 0 bases from V and 4 bases from J, with 15 bases between. Germline CDR1 is SGDLS and CDR2 is YYNGEE. In DNA form, the CDR3 reads TGTGCCAGCAGCGTAGAGGTGGGGGCGCGGGCAGATACGCAGTATTTT. It yields the protein CASSVEVGARADTQYF.

V gene TRBV7-2 combines with J gene TRBJ2-2, with D unclear. Germline-derived CDR1 and CDR2 are SGHTA and FQGNSA. Trimming shortened V by 5 bases and J by 5 bases, and 6 bases separated the two germline ends. The CDR3 has 12 amino acids. Here the CDR3 reads CASSGETGELFF. As DNA, the CDR3 is TGTGCCAGCAGCGGGGAAACCGGGGAGCTGTTTTTT.

The chain has TRBV10-3 and TRBJ1-5; no clear D gene. V lost 5 bases and J lost 1, with 9 bases in between. CDR3 length: 14 amino acids. The germline V gene encodes CDR1 ENHRY and CDR2 SYGVKD. The CDR3 sequence: CAISTGGSNQPQHF. The CDR3 coding sequence is TGTGCCATCAGTACGGGTGGAAGCAATCAGCCCCAGCATTTT.

The chain uses TRBV29-1 and TRBJ2-7; D could derive from TRBD1 or TRBD2 (5 bases each). The CDR3 is made up of 13 amino acids. Germline assignment: CDR1 SQVTM and CDR2 ANQGSEA. The V end lost 1 base, the J end lost 5 bases, and 12 bases lay between the germline ends. The CDR3 spells CSVEGGEVHEQYF. The CDR3 nucleotides are TGCAGCGTTGAAGGAGGGGAAGTCCACGAGCAGTACTTC.

The V gene is TRBV19, the J gene TRBJ2-7; TRBD2 aligns across 7 bases. The CDR3 sequence is 13 residues long. Germline CDR1 is LNHDA and CDR2 is SQIVND (reference sequence). Losses at the gene ends were 5 bases for V and 3 bases for J; bases not matched to a gene: 4. CDR3 coding DNA: TGTGCCAGTAGTGGGGAGGGTTTCTACGAGCAGTACTTC. Translation gives CASSGEGFYEQYF.

The chain combines TRBV9 with TRBJ2-6; no reliable D call. V lost 0 bases, J lost 0 bases, and 1 base lay in between. The CDR3 contains 14 residues. Germline loops: CDR1 SGDLS, CDR2 YYNGEE. CDR3 DNA sequence: TGTGCCAGCAGCGTAGACTCTGGGGCCAACGTCCTGACTTTC. Translated: CASSVDSGANVLTF.

The V call is TRBV10-3, the J call TRBJ1-1, with 11 bases fitting TRBD1. This CDR3 has 15 amino acids. The germline gives CDR1 ENHRY, CDR2 SYGVKD. V trimming: 3 bases; J trimming: 4 bases; junction bases outside the gene matches: 4. The CDR3 coding sequence is TGTGCCATCAGTGATACCGGGACAGGGGGCACTGAAGCTTTCTTT. Translating it yields CAISDTGTGGTEAFF.

The CDR3: CATSSDGNSPLHF. CDR3 nucleotide sequence: TGTGCCACCTCTAGTGATGGAAATTCACCCCTCCACTTT. The rearrangement links TRBV24-1 to TRBJ1-6; D gene unclear. CDR1 and CDR2 from the germline V gene are KGHDR and SFDVKD. V lost 9 bases and J 7 bases, leaving 12 bases between the germline ends. The CDR3 is made up of 13 amino acids.

This clone was recorded a few times. The J gene is TRBJ2-1, the V gene TRBV19; the D gene could be TRBD1 or TRBD2 (5 bases each). CDR3 length: 12 residues. The germline V and J ends were trimmed by 0 bases and 10 bases, with 7 bases remaining between them. CDR1 is LNHDA, CDR2 SQIVND, per germline (reference sequence). The CDR3 sequence: CASSIDRDEQFF. CDR3 in DNA: TGTGCCAGTAGTATAGACCGGGACGAGCAGTTCTTC.

This clone was found once. The rearrangement links TRBV3-1 (or the pseudogene TRBV3-2) to TRBJ2-3; 12 nucleotides align to TRBD2. Germline CDR1 is LGHDT and CDR2 is YNNKEL (reference sequence). This CDR3 is 18 amino acids long. The V and J ends lost 0 bases and 5 bases, in that order; junction bases with no gene match: 9. The CDR3 spells CASSQDSGGGLAGDTQYF. The CDR3 DNA reads as TGTGCCAGCAGCCAAGATTCCGGGGGGGGACTAGCGGGAGATACGCAGTATTTT.

This clone has only one observation. The chain recombines TRBV4-1 with TRBJ1-4; D not resolved. CDR1 and CDR2 (germline): MGHRA, YSYEKL. Deletions cut 1 base from V and 7 bases from J, with 10 bases between. The CDR3 consists of 14 residues. CDR3 protein: CASSQAPLAEKLFF. CDR3 nucleotide sequence: TGCGCCAGCAGCCAAGCCCCTTTGGCTGAAAAACTGTTTTTT.

The chain has TRBV11-2 and TRBJ2-5, with 11 bases aligning to TRBD2. CDR1 and CDR2 (germline): SGHAT, FQNNGV. Trimming cost V 5 bases and J 5 bases; bases outside gene matches: 13. The CDR3 loop spans 17 amino acids. CDR3 residues: CASSPTSGGPYGETQYF. Written as DNA, the CDR3 is TGTGCCAGCAGCCCCACTAGCGGGGGCCCTTATGGGGAGACCCAGTACTTC.

This chain uses TRBV11-2 with TRBJ2-7; D is uncertain. V shed 6 bases and J shed 0 bases, with 15 bases lying between them. CDR1 is SGHAT and CDR2 is FQNNGV in the germline V gene. This CDR3 comprises 15 residues. This chain's CDR3 is CASRAERQSSYEQYF. The DNA for the CDR3 is TGTGCCAGCAGGGCGGAACGCCAGAGCTCCTACGAGCAGTACTTC.

The rearrangement joins TRBV2 to TRBJ1-5; the D gene is possibly TRBD1 (5 bases). V lost 7 bases, J lost 3 bases, and 16 bases lay in between. The CDR3 has 15 amino acids. Looked up from germline, CDR1 is SNHLY and CDR2 is FYNNEI. The CDR3 protein is CASTRDGEFNQPQHF. CDR3 DNA sequence: TGTGCCAGCACTCGGGACGGCGAATTCAATCAGCCCCAGCATTTT.